The sequence of this T cell receptor beta chain was determined in a study of blood T cell repertoires in COVID-19. The CDR3 runs to 14 residues. The V and J ends lost 0 bases and 5 bases respectively, with 9 bases between them. CDR1 SGHDT and CDR2 YYEEEE come from the germline V gene. Some clones are missing from TCRdb's copy, which holds only in-frame ones; the method was immunoSEQ multiplex PCR. The table records 360,000 or so clones, over 80% of them present only once. Sequenced: PBMCs or T cells enriched from blood (not recorded which). J is TRBJ1-5 and V is TRBV5-6; D ambiguous. The receptor's source is a woman aged 45-60 years who had recovered from COVID-19. Here the CDR3 DNA reads TGTGCCAGCAGCTTGGCTGTAAGAGATCAGCCCCAGCATTTT. Its translation: CASSLAVRDQPQHF. The entire variable domain, with the rest obtained from reference TRBV5-6 and TRBJ1-5, is as follows: DAGVTQSPTHLIKTRGQQVTLRCSPKSGHDTVSWYQQALGQGPQFIFQYYEEEERQRGNFPDRFSGHQFPNYSSELNVNALLLGDSALYLCASSLAVRDQPQHFGDGTRLSIL.